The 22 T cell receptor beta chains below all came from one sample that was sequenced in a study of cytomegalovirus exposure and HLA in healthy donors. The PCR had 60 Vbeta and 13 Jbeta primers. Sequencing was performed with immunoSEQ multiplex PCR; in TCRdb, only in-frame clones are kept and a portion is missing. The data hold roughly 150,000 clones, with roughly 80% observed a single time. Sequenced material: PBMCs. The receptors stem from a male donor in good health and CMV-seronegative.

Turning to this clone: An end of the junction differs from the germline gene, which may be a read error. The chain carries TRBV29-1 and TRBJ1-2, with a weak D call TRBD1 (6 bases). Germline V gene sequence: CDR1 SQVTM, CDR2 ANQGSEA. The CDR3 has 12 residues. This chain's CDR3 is CSVDRTDYGYPF. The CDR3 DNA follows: TGCAGCGTTGACCGGACAGATTATGGCTACCCCTTC.

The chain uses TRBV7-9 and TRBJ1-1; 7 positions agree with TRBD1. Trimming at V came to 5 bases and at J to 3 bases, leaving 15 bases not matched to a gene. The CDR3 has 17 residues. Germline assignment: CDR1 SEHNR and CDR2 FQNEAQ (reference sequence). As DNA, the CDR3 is TGTGCCAGCAGCCCGCTGACGTTACAGGGGTGGGACACTGAAGCTTTCTTT. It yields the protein CASSPLTLQGWDTEAFF.

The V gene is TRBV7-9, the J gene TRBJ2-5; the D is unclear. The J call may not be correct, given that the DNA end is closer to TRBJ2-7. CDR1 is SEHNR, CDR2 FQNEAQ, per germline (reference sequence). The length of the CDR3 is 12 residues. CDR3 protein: CASSWRMSEQYF. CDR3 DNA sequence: TGTGCCAGCAGCTGGCGTATGAGCGAGCAGTACTTC.

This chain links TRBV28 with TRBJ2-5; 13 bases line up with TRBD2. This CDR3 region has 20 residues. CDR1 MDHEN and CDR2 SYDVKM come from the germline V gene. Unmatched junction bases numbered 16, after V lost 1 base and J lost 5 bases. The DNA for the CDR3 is TGTGCCAGCAGTTTATTTTTCGGACTAGCGGGAGAAATCAGGGGGGAGACCCAGTACTTC. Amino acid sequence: CASSLFFGLAGEIRGETQYF.

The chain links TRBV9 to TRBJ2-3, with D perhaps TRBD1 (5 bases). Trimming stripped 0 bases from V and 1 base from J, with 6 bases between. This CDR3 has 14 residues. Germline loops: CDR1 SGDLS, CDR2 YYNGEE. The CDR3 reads CASSVEGGTDTQYF. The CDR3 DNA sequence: TGTGCCAGCAGCGTAGAAGGGGGCACAGATACGCAGTATTTT.

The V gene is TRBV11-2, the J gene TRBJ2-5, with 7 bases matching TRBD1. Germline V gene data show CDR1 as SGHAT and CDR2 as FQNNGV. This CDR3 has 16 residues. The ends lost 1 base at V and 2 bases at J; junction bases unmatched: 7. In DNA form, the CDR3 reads TGTGCCAGCAGCTTAGGACCGGACAGGAAACAAGAGACCCAGTACTTC. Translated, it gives CASSLGPDRKQETQYF. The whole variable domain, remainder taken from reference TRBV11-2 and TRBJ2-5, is EAGVAQSPRYKIIEKRQSVAFWCNPISGHATLYWYQQILGQGPKLLIQFQNNGVVDDSQLPKDRFSAERLKGVDSTLKIQPAKLEDSAVYLCASSLGPDRKQETQYFGPGTRLLVL.

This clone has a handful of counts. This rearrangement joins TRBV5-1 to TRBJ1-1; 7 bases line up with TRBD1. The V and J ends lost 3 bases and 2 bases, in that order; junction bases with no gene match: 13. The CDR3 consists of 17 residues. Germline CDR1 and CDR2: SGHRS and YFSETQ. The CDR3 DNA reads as TGCGCCAGCAGCTCGAGGACAGGAATCATTTCTAACACTGAAGCTTTCTTT. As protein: CASSSRTGIISNTEAFF.

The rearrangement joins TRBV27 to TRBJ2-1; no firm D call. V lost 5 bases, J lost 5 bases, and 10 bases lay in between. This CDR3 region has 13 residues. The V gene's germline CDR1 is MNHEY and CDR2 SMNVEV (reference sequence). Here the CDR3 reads CASSRDKNNEQFF. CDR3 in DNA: TGTGCCAGCAGTCGTGACAAAAACAATGAGCAGTTCTTC.

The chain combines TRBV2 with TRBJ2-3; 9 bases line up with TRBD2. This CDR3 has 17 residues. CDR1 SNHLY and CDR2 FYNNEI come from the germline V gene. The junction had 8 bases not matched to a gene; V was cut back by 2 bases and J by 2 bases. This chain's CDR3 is CASSELVGGRDTDTQYF. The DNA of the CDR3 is TGTGCCAGCAGTGAATTGGTTGGCGGGAGGGACACAGATACGCAGTATTTT.

CDR3 in amino acids: CASSFRGRTDTGELFF. CDR3 bases: TGTGCCAGCAGCTTTCGAGGGCGGACTGACACCGGGGAGCTGTTTTTT. The rearrangement uses TRBV5-6 and TRBJ2-2; the D gene is possibly TRBD2 (5 bases). Germline CDR1 SGHDT, CDR2 YYEEEE. This CDR3 has 16 residues. Trimming took 2 bases from V and 3 from J, leaving 14 bases between them. Complete variable domain (other parts from reference TRBV5-6 and TRBJ2-2): DAGVTQSPTHLIKTRGQQVTLRCSPKSGHDTVSWYQQALGQGPQFIFQYYEEEERQRGNFPDRFSGHQFPNYSSELNVNALLLGDSALYLCASSFRGRTDTGELFFGEGSRLTVL.

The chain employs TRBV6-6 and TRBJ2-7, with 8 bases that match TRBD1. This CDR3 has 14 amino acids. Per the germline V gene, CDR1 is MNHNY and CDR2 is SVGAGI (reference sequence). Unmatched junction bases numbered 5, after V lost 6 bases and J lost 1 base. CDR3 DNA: TGTGCCAGCAGGGACCGGGACAGGTCCTACGAGCAGTACTTC. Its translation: CASRDRDRSYEQYF.

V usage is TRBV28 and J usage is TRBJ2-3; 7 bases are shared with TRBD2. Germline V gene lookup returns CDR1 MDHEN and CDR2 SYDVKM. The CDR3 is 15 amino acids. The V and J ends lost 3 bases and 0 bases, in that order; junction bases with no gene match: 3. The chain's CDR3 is CASSFGRGSTDTQYF. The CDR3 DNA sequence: TGTGCCAGCAGTTTTGGGCGGGGGAGCACAGATACGCAGTATTTT.

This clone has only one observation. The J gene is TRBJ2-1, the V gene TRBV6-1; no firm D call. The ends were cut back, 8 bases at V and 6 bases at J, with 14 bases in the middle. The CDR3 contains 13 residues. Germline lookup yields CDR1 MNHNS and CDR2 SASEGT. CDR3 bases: TGTGCCAGCGCCCTTAATAGTCGCAATGAGCAGTTCTTC. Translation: CASALNSRNEQFF.

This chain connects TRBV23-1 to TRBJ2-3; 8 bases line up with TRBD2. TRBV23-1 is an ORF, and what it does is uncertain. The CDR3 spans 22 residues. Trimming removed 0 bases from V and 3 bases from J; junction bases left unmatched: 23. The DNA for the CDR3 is TGCGCCAGCAGTCAATCTTTTATGCCCACCACCGGGACTAGAGAGAGAACAGATACGCAGTATTTT. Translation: CASSQSFMPTTGTRERTDTQYF.

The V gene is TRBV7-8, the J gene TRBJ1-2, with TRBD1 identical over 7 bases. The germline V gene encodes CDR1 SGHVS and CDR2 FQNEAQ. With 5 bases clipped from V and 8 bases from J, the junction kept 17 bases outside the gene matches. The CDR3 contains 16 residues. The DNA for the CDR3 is TGTGCCAGCAGCCCAGATTTTGCGGCAGGGGGAGAAGGCTACACCTTC. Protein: CASSPDFAAGGEGYTF.

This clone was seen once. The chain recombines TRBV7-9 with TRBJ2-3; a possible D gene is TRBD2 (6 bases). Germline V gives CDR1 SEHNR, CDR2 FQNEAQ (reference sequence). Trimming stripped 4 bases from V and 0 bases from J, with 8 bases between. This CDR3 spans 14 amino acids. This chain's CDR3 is CASSSSASTDTQYF. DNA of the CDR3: TGTGCCAGCAGCTCTAGCGCGAGCACAGATACGCAGTATTTT.

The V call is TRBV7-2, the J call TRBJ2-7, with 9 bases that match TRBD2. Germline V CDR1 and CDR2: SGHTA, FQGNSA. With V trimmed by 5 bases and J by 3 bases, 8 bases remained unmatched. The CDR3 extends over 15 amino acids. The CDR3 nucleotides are TGTGCCAGCAGCCCCGTCCTAGCGGGATACTACGAGCAGTACTTC. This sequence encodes CASSPVLAGYYEQYF.

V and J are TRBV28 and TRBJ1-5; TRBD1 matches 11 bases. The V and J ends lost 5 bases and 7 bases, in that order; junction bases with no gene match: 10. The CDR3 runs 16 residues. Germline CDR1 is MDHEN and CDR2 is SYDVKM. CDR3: CASSEGTGGRGQPQHF. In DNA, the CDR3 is TGTGCCAGCAGTGAGGGGACAGGGGGAAGGGGACAGCCCCAGCATTTT.

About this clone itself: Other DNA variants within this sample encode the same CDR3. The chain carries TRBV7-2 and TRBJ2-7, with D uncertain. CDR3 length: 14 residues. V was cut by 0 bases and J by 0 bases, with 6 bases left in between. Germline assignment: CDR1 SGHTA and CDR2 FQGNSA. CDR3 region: CASSLAGSSYEQYF. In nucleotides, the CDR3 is TGTGCCAGCAGCTTAGCTGGCAGCTCCTACGAGCAGTACTTC. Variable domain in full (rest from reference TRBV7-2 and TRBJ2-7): GAGVSQSPSNKVTEKGKDVELRCDPISGHTALYWYRQSLGQGLEFLIYFQGNSAPDKSGLPSDRFSAERTGGSVSTLTIQRTQQEDSAVYLCASSLAGSSYEQYFGPGTRLTVT.

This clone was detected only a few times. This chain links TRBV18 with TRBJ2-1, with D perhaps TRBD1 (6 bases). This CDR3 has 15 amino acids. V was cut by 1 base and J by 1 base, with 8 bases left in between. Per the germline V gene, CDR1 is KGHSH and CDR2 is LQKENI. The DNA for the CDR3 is TGTGCCAGCTCACCACAAACAGGGTCCTACAATGAGCAGTTCTTC. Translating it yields CASSPQTGSYNEQFF.

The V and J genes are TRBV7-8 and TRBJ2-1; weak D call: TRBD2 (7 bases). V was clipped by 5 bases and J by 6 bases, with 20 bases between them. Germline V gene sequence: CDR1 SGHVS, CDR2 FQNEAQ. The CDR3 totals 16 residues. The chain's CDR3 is CASSPGEGVIGNEQFF. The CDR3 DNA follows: TGTGCCAGCAGCCCCGGGGAGGGGGTAATAGGCAATGAGCAGTTCTTC.

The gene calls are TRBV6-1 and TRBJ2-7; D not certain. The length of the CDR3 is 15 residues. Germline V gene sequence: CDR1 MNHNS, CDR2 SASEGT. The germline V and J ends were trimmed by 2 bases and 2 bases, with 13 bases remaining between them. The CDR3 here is CASSEPPPGPYEQYF. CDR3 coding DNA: TGTGCCAGCAGTGAACCCCCCCCGGGTCCCTACGAGCAGTACTTC.